This TCR beta chain is drawn from a study of cytomegalovirus exposure and HLA in healthy donors. Trimming shortened V by 4 bases and J by 5 bases, and 17 bases separated the two germline ends. The CDR3 extends over 15 amino acids. From germline, CDR1 is SGDLS and CDR2 YYNGEE. Broader study findings: The likely origin of a cluster of highly shared sequence variants was a sequencing artifact. V- and J-gene trimming of TCR beta was linked (in a later analysis) to a missense DCLRE1C variant. Per a later analysis, HLA-associated TCR beta chains showed more clonal expansion than other, equally common TCR beta chains.

There were likely unrecorded immune exposures, though donors were nominally healthy when sampled. A multiplex PCR was run with 60 Vbeta primers and 13 Jbeta primers. Some clones are missing from TCRdb's copy, which holds only in-frame ones; the method was immunoSEQ multiplex PCR. The listing records 70,000 or so clones. A note on this clone: The antigen remains unidentified.

The V call is TRBV9, the J call TRBJ2-3, with unresolved D. This receptor was obtained from a boy between 5 and 17 years old in good health and CMV-seronegative. Sequenced sample: PBMCs. Here the CDR3 reads CASSPISTKLDTQYF. CDR3 nucleotides: TGTGCCAGCAGCCCAATTTCAACTAAACTAGATACGCAGTATTTT.